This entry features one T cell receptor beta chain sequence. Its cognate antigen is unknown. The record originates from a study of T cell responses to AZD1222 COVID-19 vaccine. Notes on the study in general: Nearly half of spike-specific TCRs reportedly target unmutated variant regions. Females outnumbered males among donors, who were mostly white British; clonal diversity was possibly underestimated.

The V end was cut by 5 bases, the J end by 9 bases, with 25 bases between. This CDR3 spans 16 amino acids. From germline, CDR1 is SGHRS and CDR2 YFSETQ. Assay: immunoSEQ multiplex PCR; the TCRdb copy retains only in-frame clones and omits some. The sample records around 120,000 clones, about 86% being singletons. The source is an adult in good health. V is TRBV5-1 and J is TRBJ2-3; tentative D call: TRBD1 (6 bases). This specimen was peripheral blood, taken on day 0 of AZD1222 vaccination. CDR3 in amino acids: CASSPTKQTGTDTQYF. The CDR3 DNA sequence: TGCGCCAGCAGTCCAACAAAACAAACAGGGACGGACACGCAGTATTTT.